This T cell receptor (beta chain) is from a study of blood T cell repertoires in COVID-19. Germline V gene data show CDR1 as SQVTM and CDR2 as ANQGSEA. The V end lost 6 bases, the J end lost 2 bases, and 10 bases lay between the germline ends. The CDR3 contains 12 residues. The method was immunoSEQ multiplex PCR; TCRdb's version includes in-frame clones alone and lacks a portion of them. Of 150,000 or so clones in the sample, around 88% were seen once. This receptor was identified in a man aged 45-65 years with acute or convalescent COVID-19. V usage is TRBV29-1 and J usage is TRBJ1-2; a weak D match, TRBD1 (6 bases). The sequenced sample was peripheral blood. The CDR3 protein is CSVQDRNYGYTF. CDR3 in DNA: TGCAGCGTGCAGGACAGAAACTATGGCTACACCTTC.